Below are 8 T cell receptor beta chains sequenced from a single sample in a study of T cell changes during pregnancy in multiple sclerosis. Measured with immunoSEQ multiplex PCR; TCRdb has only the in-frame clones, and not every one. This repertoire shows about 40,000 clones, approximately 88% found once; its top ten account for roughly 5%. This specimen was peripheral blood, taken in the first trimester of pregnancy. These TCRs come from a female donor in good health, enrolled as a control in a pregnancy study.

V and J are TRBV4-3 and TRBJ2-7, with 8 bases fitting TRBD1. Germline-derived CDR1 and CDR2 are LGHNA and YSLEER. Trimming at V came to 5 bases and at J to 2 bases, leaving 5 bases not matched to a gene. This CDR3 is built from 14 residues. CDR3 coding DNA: TGCGCCAGCAGCGCCCGACAGGGGCCCTACGAGCAGTACTTC. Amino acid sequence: CASSARQGPYEQYF.

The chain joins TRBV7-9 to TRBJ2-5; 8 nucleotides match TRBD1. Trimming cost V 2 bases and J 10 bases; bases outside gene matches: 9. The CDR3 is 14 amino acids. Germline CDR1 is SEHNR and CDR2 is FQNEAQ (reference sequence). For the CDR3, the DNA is TGTGCCAGCAGCTTATCCCGGGACAGGTGGAACCAGTACTTC. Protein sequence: CASSLSRDRWNQYF.

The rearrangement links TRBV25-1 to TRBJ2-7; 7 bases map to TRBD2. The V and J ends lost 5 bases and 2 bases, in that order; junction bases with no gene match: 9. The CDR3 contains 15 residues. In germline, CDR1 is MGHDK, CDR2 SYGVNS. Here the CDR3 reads CASSSRGTIAYEQYF. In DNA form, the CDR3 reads TGTGCCAGCAGTTCCCGCGGGACTATCGCCTACGAGCAGTACTTC.

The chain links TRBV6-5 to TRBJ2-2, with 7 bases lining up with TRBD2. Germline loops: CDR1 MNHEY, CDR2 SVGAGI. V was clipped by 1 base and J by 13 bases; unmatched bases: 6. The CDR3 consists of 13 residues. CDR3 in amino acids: CASSYFIGRALFF. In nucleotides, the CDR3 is TGTGCCAGCAGTTACTTTATAGGGAGGGCGCTGTTTTTT.

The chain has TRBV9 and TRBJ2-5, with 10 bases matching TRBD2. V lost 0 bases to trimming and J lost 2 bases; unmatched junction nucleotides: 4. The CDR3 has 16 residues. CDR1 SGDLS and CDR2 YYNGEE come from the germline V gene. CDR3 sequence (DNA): TGTGCCAGCAGCGTAGTAGCGGGGGGAAGGCAAGAGACCCAGTACTTC. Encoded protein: CASSVVAGGRQETQYF. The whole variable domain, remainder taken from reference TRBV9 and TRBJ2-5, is DSGVTQTPKHLITATGQRVTLRCSPRSGDLSVYWYQQSLDQGLQFLIQYYNGEERAKGNILERFSAQQFPDLHSELNLSSLELGDSALYFCASSVVAGGRQETQYFGPGTRLLVL.

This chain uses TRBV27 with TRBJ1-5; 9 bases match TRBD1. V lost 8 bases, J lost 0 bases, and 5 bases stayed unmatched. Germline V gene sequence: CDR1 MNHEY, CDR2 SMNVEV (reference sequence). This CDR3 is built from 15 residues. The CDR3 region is CASRGQGYSNQPQHF. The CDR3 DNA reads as TGTGCCAGCCGTGGACAGGGGTATAGCAATCAGCCCCAGCATTTT.

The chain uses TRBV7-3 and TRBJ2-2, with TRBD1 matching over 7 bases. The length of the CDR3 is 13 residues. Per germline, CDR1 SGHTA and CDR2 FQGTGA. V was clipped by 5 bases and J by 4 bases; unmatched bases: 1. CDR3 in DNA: TGTGCCAGCAGCGCAGGGGGCACCGGGGAGCTGTTTTTT. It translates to CASSAGGTGELFF.

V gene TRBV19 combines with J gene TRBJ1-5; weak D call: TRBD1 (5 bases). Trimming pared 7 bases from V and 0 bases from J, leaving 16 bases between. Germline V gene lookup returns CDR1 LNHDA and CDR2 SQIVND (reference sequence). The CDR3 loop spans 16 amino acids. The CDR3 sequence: CASTDRTFPSNQPQHF. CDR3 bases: TGTGCCAGTACCGACCGGACATTCCCTAGCAATCAGCCCCAGCATTTT.